This T cell receptor beta chain was identified during a study of regulatory T cells in long-lasting Graves disease. Researchers made TCR beta libraries by using iRepertoire HTBI primers and running Arm-PCR on CDR3 regions. Per the original methods: Samples jointly harbored about 62 TRBV and more than eleven TRBJ segments. One entry per CDR3 protein results from TCRdb running MiXCR on the multiplex PCR reads. The V and J calls follow TCRdb's processing rather than the paper's. Of about 420,000 distinct CDR3 sequences in the sample, 23% were seen once. Study findings and constraints: Limited sample numbers may have lowered accuracy. Less diverse TCR repertoires were seen in persistent Graves' patients than in newly diagnosed ones. When disease was persistent, TRBV28, TRBJ1-2 and TRBJ2-5 were the favored segments.

With 2 bases removed from V and 1 base from J, the gap between germline ends came to 9 bases. In germline, CDR1 is MNHEY, CDR2 SVGEGT. The length of the CDR3 is 14 residues. Time point: persistent/refractory GD, antithyroid drugs over 5 years with positive TRAb. The TCR library was made from RNA that had been extracted from PBMCs in TRIzol. Concerning this clonotype itself: Its antigen is unknown.

The chain uses TRBV6-2 or TRBV6-3 and TRBJ2-7; D ambiguous. The sample in question was peripheral blood mononuclear cells (PBMCs), obtained when the disease was refractory, from a patient treated with antithyroid drugs. The sequence was collected from a female donor with Graves disease. The chain's CDR3 is CASSYGRQSYEQYF. The CDR3 nucleotides read TGTGCCAGCAGTTACGGCAGGCAGTCCTACGAGCAGTACTTC.